Given below is one TCR beta chain in context. Primers: 60 Vbeta forward and 13 Jbeta reverse. Profiled with immunoSEQ multiplex PCR; TCRdb holds only in-frame clones, not every one. Of 100,000 to 150,000 clones detected, roughly 81% appear once; the ten largest clones hold less than 1.1%. CDR1 is LGHNA and CDR2 is YNFKEQ in the germline V gene. The CDR3 totals 13 residues. The trim removed 5 bases at V and 3 bases at J, leaving 4 bases unmatched. The data were obtained in a study of cytomegalovirus exposure and HLA in healthy donors. Sequencing was performed on PBMCs. The clonotype originates from a woman aged 25 to 39 in good health and CMV-seronegative. The rearrangement uses TRBV4-2 and TRBJ2-7; 7 nucleotides agree with TRBD1. The CDR3 loop is CASSSGTDYEQYF. CDR3 nucleotide sequence: TGTGCCAGCAGCTCAGGGACAGACTACGAGCAGTACTTC.